This record concerns one TCR beta chain sequence. One junction end does not reproduce the germline sequence, and a read error may be involved. The data originate from a study of blood T cell repertoires in COVID-19. Study at large: Samples taken during acute and convalescent COVID-19 were collected in the United States, Italy and Spain. PBMCs, B-cell-depleted T cells, or T cells provided the cDNA or gDNA that made up the material.

How the authors handled the data: Reference gene primers were amplified, and this amplification served to estimate nucleated cell counts. Measured with immunoSEQ multiplex PCR; TCRdb has only the in-frame clones, and not every one. The V and J calls and clone size come from that table; D and trimming were worked out from the DNA. This sample has about 25,000 clones, with around 87% found just once. Germline lookup yields CDR1 SSHAT and CDR2 FNYEAQ (reference sequence). CDR3 length: 17 residues. This chain joins TRBV7-7 and TRBJ2-1; TRBD2 aligns across 11 bases. The TCR sequence derives from a man between 50 and 59 years old with active COVID-19. Sequenced input: peripheral blood. The CDR3 nucleotides are TGTGCTAGCAGCTTAGTGGGAGGGACTAGCGGAGCTAATGAGCAGTTCTTC. Translating gives CASSLVGGTSGANEQFF.